This is a list of T cell receptor beta chains from one sample in a study of graft-versus-host responses after intestinal transplantation. Data came from immunoSEQ multiplex PCR; TCRdb stores just in-frame clones and leaves some out. The data hold approximately 10,000 clones, with around 26% observed a single time. The sample was alloreactive CD8+ T cells from a mixed lymphocyte reaction culture, taken before intestinal transplant. The origin of the receptors is a human patient who received an intestinal transplant. Both conserved end residues are trimmed from each CDR3.

CDR3 length,V gene,J gene,CDR3 protein
10,TRBV13,TRBJ1-4,ASSSSGEKLF
14,TRBV5-6,TRBJ1-5,ASSSRRGRGNQPQH
13,TRBV27,TRBJ2-1,ASSLGTTGVNEQF
15,TRBV5-1,TRBJ2-1,ASSLTSGGALGNEQF
14,TRBV19,TRBJ2-1,ASSIDRGGVYNEQF
19,TRBV7-3,TRBJ1-2,ASSPSIWVRYKQGTNYGYT
11,TRBV2,TRBJ2-6,ASGVSGANVLT
12,TRBV7-8,TRBJ2-7,ASNPTGLSYEQY
12,TRBV9,TRBJ2-1,ASSVGTAGYEQF
11,TRBV5-6,TRBJ1-1,ASRPQGNTEAF
12,TRBV13,TRBJ1-5,ASSFRQANQPQH
13,TRBV6-4,TRBJ2-3,ASSEGGASTDTQY
15,TRBV7-9,TRBJ1-6,ASSHGQAVQDNSPLH
13,TRBV4-1,TRBJ1-2,ASSLSRGVVDGYT
12,TRBV27,TRBJ2-2,ASTWGSYTGELF
11,TRBV7-8,TRBJ2-7,ASSLGWGDEQY
10,TRBV19,TRBJ1-2,ASSGGEAGYT
13,TRBV2,TRBJ2-4,ASSEALSLGHIQY
12,TRBV5-5,TRBJ1-1,ASSLWVGGTEAF
14,TRBV16,TRBJ1-5,ASSHGQGVSNQPQH
12,TRBV7-3,TRBJ2-7,ASSPDQRGYEQY
11,TRBV5-6,TRBJ2-7,ASSLGSVYEQY
11,TRBV13,TRBJ2-7,ASSIPLSYEQY
11,TRBV10-3,TRBJ2-7,AISGDRAWEQY
14,TRBV9,TRBJ2-3,ASRASAGGLGDTQY
8,TRBV29-1,TRBJ1-1,SVRDTEAF
12,TRBV5-6,TRBJ2-7,ASSLWADYYEQY
14,TRBV4-2,TRBJ1-3,ASSQETGSIGNTIY
11,TRBV11-2,TRBJ1-2,ASSLGQGYGYT
12,TRBV10-3,TRBJ1-5,AISVFRVRQPQH
12,TRBV7-9,TRBJ2-3,ASSLVLLPDTQY
14,TRBV19,TRBJ2-1,ATTLERGGLWNEQF
13,TRBV11-2,TRBJ2-3,ASSQTGSSTDTQY
14,TRBV9,TRBJ1-1,ASSPGGTGGWTEAF
13,TRBV19,TRBJ1-1,ASTPAPGLGTEAF
12,TRBV4-1,TRBJ2-7,ASSQNVGAYEQY
10,TRBV5-4,TRBJ1-2,ASTTDPDGYT
13,TRBV7-3,TRBJ2-3,ASSPSGGFTDTQY
13,TRBV4-2,TRBJ1-2,ASGGSGQDNYGYT
14,TRBV7-3,TRBJ2-3,ASSLTAGGRWDTQY
11,TRBV6-6,TRBJ2-2,ASSLGAGGELF
10,TRBV19,TRBJ1-1,ASSALVAEAF
12,TRBV7-2,TRBJ1-1,ASSPDLMNTEAF
13,TRBV11-2,TRBJ2-1,ASSLDFTVYNEQF
10,TRBV7-9,TRBJ2-7,ASSLYGYEQY
14,TRBV5-6,TRBJ1-5,ASSPGGGWPDQPQH
15,TRBV9,TRBJ2-7,ASSVNPLEAGLYEQY
14,TRBV29-1,TRBJ1-1,STGMTGTGANTEAF
13,TRBV4-1,TRBJ1-1,ASSQGGRGRTEAF
17,TRBV11-2,TRBJ2-1,ASIPEGTSGQDPYNEQF